A single sample gave rise to the 25 T cell receptor beta chains below, sequenced in a study of T cell responses to AZD1222 COVID-19 vaccine. The assay was immunoSEQ multiplex PCR, and TCRdb's table has in-frame clones only and misses some. The table shows 57,000 or so clones, with 81% occurring only once. The sequencing used peripheral blood, collected 28 days after the second AZD1222 dose. The receptors here all came from an adult who received the AZD1222 COVID-19 vaccine.

The chain has TRBV10-3 and TRBJ2-7, with 11 bases fitting TRBD2. Looked up from germline, CDR1 is ENHRY and CDR2 is SYGVKD. Germline trimming cut 8 bases from V and 2 bases from J; bases unmatched to any gene: 2. The CDR3 extends over 13 amino acids. CDR3 DNA sequence: TGTGCCATCGGGACTAGCGGAACCTACGAGCAGTACTTC. This gives the protein CAIGTSGTYEQYF.

This clone was found a few times. The gene calls are TRBV6-5 and TRBJ2-7, with D possibly TRBD1 on 5 matching bases. V was cut by 4 bases and J by 1 base, with 14 bases left in between. The germline gives CDR1 MNHEY, CDR2 SVGAGI. This CDR3 is 15 amino acids long. The CDR3 region is CASSSRQRNSYEQYF. The CDR3 nucleotides are TGTGCCAGCAGTTCGAGACAGAGGAATTCCTACGAGCAGTACTTC.

The table lists this clone with a few counts. The J gene is TRBJ1-5, the V gene TRBV21-1. TRBV21-1 is an annotated pseudogene. The CDR3 runs to 17 residues. The CDR3 spells CATPGGEPQSTHQPQHF. The CDR3 DNA follows: TGTGCCACCCCCGGTGGGGAACCTCAGAGTACACATCAGCCCCAGCATTTT.

The CDR3 DNA reads as TGTGCCAGCAGCCCGGTTGGGGGACGGTACGAGCAGTACTTC. This codes for CASSPVGGRYEQYF. The V and J genes are TRBV7-2 and TRBJ2-7; D is tentatively TRBD1 or TRBD2 (5 bases each). V lost 5 bases and J lost 4, with 15 bases in between. Germline V CDR1 and CDR2: SGHTA, FQGNSA. CDR3 size: 14 residues. The variable domain in full, with the rest retrieved from reference TRBV7-2 and TRBJ2-7, is GAGVSQSPSNKVTEKGKDVELRCDPISGHTALYWYRQSLGQGLEFLIYFQGNSAPDKSGLPSDRFSAERTGGSVSTLTIQRTQQEDSAVYLCASSPVGGRYEQYFGPGTRLTVT.

The gene calls are TRBV6-5 and TRBJ1-5; perhaps TRBD1 as D (5 bases). Germline V lookup: CDR1 MNHEY, CDR2 SVGAGI. The CDR3 runs 14 residues. Deletions cut 7 bases from V and 0 bases from J, with 10 bases between. In DNA, the CDR3 is TGTGCCAGCACCGGGACTTTTAGCAATCAGCCCCAGCATTTT. Translating gives CASTGTFSNQPQHF.

V gene TRBV14 combines with J gene TRBJ2-7; D is unresolved. CDR3 length: 12 residues. The V end was cut by 2 bases, the J end by 11 bases, with 13 bases between. Germline V CDR1 and CDR2: SGHDN, FVKESK. CDR3 protein: CASSQTTGAEYF. The CDR3 DNA reads TGTGCCAGCAGCCAAACCACGGGTGCCGAGTACTTC.

This sequence joins TRBV18 and TRBJ1-4; 11 bases agree with TRBD1. This CDR3 region has 14 residues. The germline V gene encodes CDR1 KGHSH and CDR2 LQKENI. Germline trimming cut 3 bases from V and 7 bases from J; bases unmatched to any gene: 1. CDR3 bases: TGTGCCAGCTCACCTGGGACAGGGGGTGAAAAACTGTTTTTT. Its translation is CASSPGTGGEKLFF.

V usage is TRBV19 and J usage is TRBJ2-1, with D unresolved. This CDR3 is built from 15 residues. The V gene's germline CDR1 is LNHDA and CDR2 SQIVND (reference sequence). V was cut by 3 bases and J by 3 bases, with 12 bases left in between. The CDR3 here is CASSIERLYYNEQFF. The CDR3 DNA reads as TGTGCCAGTAGTATTGAGAGGCTCTACTACAATGAGCAGTTCTTC.

The J gene is TRBJ1-3, the V gene TRBV6-5, with D hard to call. Germline V CDR1 and CDR2: MNHEY, SVGAGI. The CDR3 loop spans 14 amino acids. CDR3 in DNA: TGTGTCACGGTGGGGTCGAATTCTGGAAACACCATATATTTT. Amino acids: CVTVGSNSGNTIYF.

The chain recombines TRBV11-2 with TRBJ2-7; D gene uncertain. The CDR3 loop spans 15 amino acids. Germline V lookup: CDR1 SGHAT, CDR2 FQNNGV. V was cut by 1 base and J by 2 bases, with 12 bases left in between. CDR3 DNA: TGTGCCAGCAGCTTAGCTTCACGGAATACCTACGAGCAGTACTTC. Translated: CASSLASRNTYEQYF.

This chain uses TRBV6-2 or TRBV6-3 with TRBJ2-7, with D unclear. Germline loops: CDR1 MNHEY, CDR2 SVGEGT. The CDR3 totals 12 residues. The V gene lost 3 bases and the J gene lost 7 bases, with 10 bases spanning the gap. The CDR3 nucleotides read TGTGCCAGCAGTTATTACGAGTATGAGCAGTACTTC. This codes for CASSYYEYEQYF.

The gene calls are TRBV10-3 and TRBJ2-3; no reliable D call. V lost 7 bases and J lost 4, with 12 bases in between. Germline CDR1 ENHRY, CDR2 SYGVKD. This CDR3 has 13 amino acids. The CDR3 spells CAINEDWPDTQYF. The DNA of the CDR3 is TGTGCCATCAACGAGGATTGGCCAGATACGCAGTATTTT.

The genes are TRBV7-6 and TRBJ2-3, with TRBD1 identical over 8 bases. Germline V gives CDR1 SGHVS, CDR2 FNYEAQ. The CDR3 extends over 16 amino acids. V was clipped by 4 bases and J by 5 bases; unmatched bases: 11. The CDR3 is CASSSDRVVSQDTQYF. CDR3 coding DNA: TGTGCCAGCAGCTCGGACAGGGTTGTATCCCAAGATACGCAGTATTTT.

This chain connects TRBV7-9 to TRBJ1-1, with TRBD1 matching 11 bases. Germline V CDR1 and CDR2: SEHNR, FQNEAQ (reference sequence). V lost 4 bases, J lost 4 bases, and 5 bases stayed unmatched. This CDR3 region has 15 residues. The CDR3 DNA reads as TGTGCCAGCAGCTCCAGGGACAGGGGGGTCACTGAAGCTTTCTTT. Encoded protein: CASSSRDRGVTEAFF.

This chain links TRBV11-2 with TRBJ2-2; 11 nucleotides align to TRBD2. V lost 7 bases and J lost 5; bases outside the gene matches: 6. CDR1 SGHAT and CDR2 FQNNGV come from the germline V gene. The CDR3 runs to 15 residues. Written as DNA, the CDR3 is TGTGCCAGCAACCTAGCGGGGGGCACAACCGGGGAGCTGTTTTTT. Residues: CASNLAGGTTGELFF.

V gene TRBV18 combines with J gene TRBJ2-7; D not resolved. The CDR3 sequence is 13 residues long. The germline V and J ends were trimmed by 2 bases and 2 bases, with 7 bases remaining between them. The germline CDR1 and CDR2 sequences are KGHSH and LQKENI. The CDR3 region has the DNA TGTGCCAGCTCACCAGGGCACCCCTACGAGCAGTACTTC. Translation gives CASSPGHPYEQYF.

This chain uses TRBV4-1 with TRBJ2-1; 13 bases align to TRBD2. The V and J ends lost 4 bases and 3 bases, in that order; junction bases with no gene match: 3. Germline CDR1 MGHRA, CDR2 YSYEKL. CDR3 length: 16 amino acids. CDR3 residues: CASSLGLAGIYNEQFF. CDR3 bases: TGCGCCAGCAGCCTGGGACTAGCGGGAATCTACAATGAGCAGTTCTTC.

The rearrangement links TRBV5-1 to TRBJ2-7; the D gene is possibly TRBD2 (6 bases). This CDR3 is 13 amino acids long. Trimming took off 4 bases at V and 6 bases at J, with 14 bases between the two ends. Germline CDR1 reads SGHRS; CDR2 reads YFSETQ. This chain's CDR3 is CASSRSSGAEQYF. The CDR3 DNA follows: TGCGCCAGCAGCAGGTCCTCGGGAGCCGAGCAGTACTTC.

The chain couples TRBV28 to TRBJ2-7, with 9 positions matching TRBD2. The junction had 7 bases not matched to a gene; V was cut back by 6 bases and J by 4 bases. This CDR3 spans 14 amino acids. The V gene's germline CDR1 is MDHEN and CDR2 SYDVKM. Written as DNA, the CDR3 is TGTGCCAGCAGCCCCATAGCGGGAGTATACGAGCAGTACTTC. Protein sequence: CASSPIAGVYEQYF. Combining the CDR3 with reference TRBV28 and TRBJ2-7 gives the whole variable domain DVKVTQSSRYLVKRTGEKVFLECVQDMDHENMFWYRQDPGLGLRLIYFSYDVKMKEKGDIPEGYSVSREKKERFSLILESASTNQTSMYLCASSPIAGVYEQYFGPGTRLTVT.

This sequence joins TRBV5-4 and TRBJ1-1; D might be TRBD1 (6 bases). The germline V and J ends were trimmed by 0 bases and 11 bases, with 11 bases remaining between them. Germline V lookup: CDR1 SGHNT, CDR2 YYREEE (reference sequence). This CDR3 region has 12 residues. The CDR3 protein is CASSLVDSAAFF. CDR3 nucleotide sequence: TGTGCCAGCAGCTTGGTGGACAGTGCGGCTTTCTTT. The full variable domain, its missing parts supplied by reference TRBV5-4 and TRBJ1-1, is ETGVTQSPTHLIKTRGQQVTLRCSSQSGHNTVSWYQQALGQGPQFIFQYYREEENGRGNFPPRFSGLQFPNYSSELNVNALELDDSALYLCASSLVDSAAFFGQGTRLTVV.

This clone showed up just a few times. V is TRBV28 and J is TRBJ1-1; D may be TRBD1 (6 bases). Germline V gives CDR1 MDHEN, CDR2 SYDVKM. The CDR3 contains 13 residues. V lost 6 bases to trimming and J lost 3 bases, with 11 bases between them. The CDR3 is CASRLGTHTEAFF. The DNA of the CDR3 is TGTGCCAGCAGACTCGGGACACACACTGAAGCTTTCTTT.

V usage is TRBV14 and J usage is TRBJ2-7, with 9 nucleotides matching TRBD2. The CDR3 spans 16 residues. Germline V gene sequence: CDR1 SGHDN, CDR2 FVKESK. Trimming removed 4 bases from V and 4 bases from J; junction bases left unmatched: 11. The CDR3 loop reads CASSPPGAGGPYEQYF. The DNA for the CDR3 is TGTGCCAGCAGCCCACCAGGGGCGGGAGGGCCTTACGAGCAGTACTTC.

This clone was recorded a few times. The genes are TRBV10-3 and TRBJ2-7; 12 nucleotides align to TRBD1. The CDR3 spans 14 residues. V was clipped by 10 bases and J by 4 bases; unmatched bases: 8. CDR1 and CDR2 from the germline V gene are ENHRY and SYGVKD. In DNA form, the CDR3 reads TGTGCCAGCACCTCGGGACAGGGGGCTTACGAGCAGTACTTC. This sequence encodes CASTSGQGAYEQYF.

This clone has only one observation. V usage is TRBV28 and J usage is TRBJ2-7, with a weak D call TRBD1 (6 bases). The CDR3 has 14 amino acids. Trimming took off 7 bases at V and 5 bases at J, with 18 bases between the two ends. CDR1 is MDHEN and CDR2 is SYDVKM in the germline V gene. The CDR3 nucleotides read TGTGCCAGCACCCCACAGGGTGGTCTCCACGAGCAGTACTTC. This sequence encodes CASTPQGGLHEQYF.

This clone has a handful of counts. The chain combines TRBV10-1 with TRBJ2-7; TRBD1 is a possible D gene (5 bases). Trimming pared 10 bases from V and 5 bases from J, leaving 21 bases between. Germline V CDR1 and CDR2: WNHNN, SYGVQD (reference sequence). The CDR3 length is 14 residues. The CDR3 region is CATGWRQGPHEQYF. The DNA of the CDR3 is TGCGCCACCGGGTGGCGGCAGGGCCCCCACGAGCAGTACTTC.